The next 30 T cell receptor beta chains were all read from a single sample in a study of cytomegalovirus exposure and HLA in healthy donors. Clones were sequenced by immunoSEQ multiplex PCR, and TCRdb holds only the in-frame ones, with some missing. The sample holds roughly 80,000 clones; 94% are singletons and the top ten take roughly 2.1%. Sequenced input: PBMCs. Receptors originate from a young woman in good health and CMV-seronegative.

This chain connects TRBV15 to TRBJ2-6, with D tentatively TRBD1 (6 bases). Trimming cost V 0 bases and J 1 base, with 7 bases left between them. CDR3 length: 16 residues. Germline assignment: CDR1 LNHNV and CDR2 YYDKDF (reference sequence). CDR3 DNA: TGTGCCACCAGCAGAGATACAGGGTCTGGGGCCAACGTCCTGACTTTC. Residues: CATSRDTGSGANVLTF.

The chain links TRBV2 to TRBJ1-2, with D maybe TRBD1 (5 bases). Per germline, CDR1 SNHLY and CDR2 FYNNEI. Between the trimmed V and J ends, which lost 9 bases and 0 bases, there was a span of 11 bases. The CDR3 is 13 residues long. CDR3 bases: TGTGCCAGGACGCGGGGGACTAACTATGGCTACACCTTC. Amino acids: CARTRGTNYGYTF.

The table lists this clone with a few counts. Other DNA sequences of this sample code for an identical CDR3. This sequence joins TRBV27 and TRBJ2-7; TRBD1 agrees at 8 bases. This CDR3 has 14 amino acids. From germline, CDR1 is MNHEY and CDR2 SMNVEV (reference sequence). The ends lost 3 bases at V and 3 bases at J; junction bases unmatched: 4. The CDR3 bases are TGTGCCAGCAGTTTCGGACAGGGATTCTACGAGCAGTACTTC. Its protein product is CASSFGQGFYEQYF.

The genes are TRBV18 and TRBJ2-5; D is ambiguous. Per germline, CDR1 KGHSH and CDR2 LQKENI. The CDR3 totals 13 residues. Trimming removed 3 bases from V and 4 bases from J, with 9 bases in between. This CDR3 is CASSPLPGETQYF. CDR3 in DNA: TGTGCCAGCTCACCGCTTCCAGGAGAGACCCAGTACTTC.

The gene calls are TRBV11-3 and TRBJ2-2, with D unresolved. The CDR3 runs 12 residues. Per the germline V gene, CDR1 is SGHNT and CDR2 is YENEEA. The V and J ends lost 4 bases and 4 bases respectively, with 4 bases between them. CDR3 nucleotides: TGTGCCAGCAGCTCCCTCACCGGGGAGCTGTTTTTT. This gives the protein CASSSLTGELFF. Full variable domain (remainder filled in from reference TRBV11-3 and TRBJ2-2): EAGVVQSPRYKIIEKKQPVAFWCNPISGHNTLYWYLQNLGQGPELLIRYENEEAVDDSQLPKDRFSAERLKGVDSTLKIQPAELGDSAVYLCASSSLTGELFFGEGSRLTVL.

This rearrangement joins TRBV6-1 to TRBJ2-2; 7 nucleotides line up with TRBD1. The length of the CDR3 is 15 residues. Germline CDR1 and CDR2: MNHNS and SASEGT. V shed 4 bases and J 3 bases; nucleotides not matched to a gene: 5. CDR3: CASSGDRDHTGELFF. The DNA of the CDR3 is TGTGCCAGCAGTGGAGACAGGGATCACACCGGGGAGCTGTTTTTT.

The chain combines TRBV5-1 with TRBJ1-2; 8 nucleotides match TRBD1. The V gene's germline CDR1 is SGHRS and CDR2 YFSETQ. V dropped 5 bases and J dropped 7; count of bases not matched to a gene: 7. This CDR3 has 13 amino acids. The CDR3 region has the DNA TGCGCCAGCAGTGGGACAGGAAGGGCTGGCTACACCTTC. It specifies CASSGTGRAGYTF.

This sequence joins TRBV9 and TRBJ2-3, with 9 positions matching TRBD1. This CDR3 has 16 residues. From germline, CDR1 is SGDLS and CDR2 YYNGEE. J gave up 6 bases and V 3 bases, and 11 bases lay outside the gene matches. The DNA for the CDR3 is TGTGCCAGCAGCGAACGTGCGGGACAGGGTCTTGATACGCAGTATTTT. Translating gives CASSERAGQGLDTQYF. The whole variable domain, remainder taken from reference TRBV9 and TRBJ2-3, is DSGVTQTPKHLITATGQRVTLRCSPRSGDLSVYWYQQSLDQGLQFLIQYYNGEERAKGNILERFSAQQFPDLHSELNLSSLELGDSALYFCASSERAGQGLDTQYFGPGTRLTVL.

The rearrangement links TRBV10-2 to TRBJ1-2; D perhaps matches TRBD1 (5 bases). This CDR3 spans 16 amino acids. Trimming left V 0 bases short and J 8 bases short, with 19 bases between. Germline assignment: CDR1 WSHSY and CDR2 SAAADI. CDR3 nucleotides: TGCGCCAGCAGTGAGTCTAGGTCGAGACAGCTATACGGCTACACCTTC. Its translation: CASSESRSRQLYGYTF.

This chain joins TRBV7-9 and TRBJ1-1; D is undetermined. V lost 6 bases, J lost 7 bases, and 9 bases lay in between. Germline-derived CDR1 and CDR2 are SEHNR and FQNEAQ (reference sequence). This CDR3 spans 11 amino acids. CDR3 region: CASRSGYEAFF. The CDR3 DNA follows: TGTGCCAGCAGATCAGGTTATGAAGCTTTCTTT.

V gene TRBV9 combines with J gene TRBJ2-2; tentatively, D is TRBD1 (5 bases). The CDR3 has 13 residues. Trimming took off 1 base at V and 7 bases at J, with 8 bases between the two ends. The V gene's germline CDR1 is SGDLS and CDR2 YYNGEE. The CDR3 protein is CASSVRGSGELFF. Here the CDR3 DNA reads TGTGCCAGCAGCGTAAGGGGCAGCGGGGAGCTGTTTTTT.

The chain is built from TRBV5-6 and TRBJ2-7; the D gene is possibly TRBD1 (6 bases). V dropped 4 bases and J dropped 4 bases, with 12 bases sitting between them. This CDR3 region has 13 residues. The V gene's germline CDR1 is SGHDT and CDR2 YYEEEE. This chain's CDR3 is CASSNLDRYEQYF. The DNA for the CDR3 is TGTGCCAGCAGCAACCTCGACAGGTACGAGCAGTACTTC. Based on the CDR3 plus reference TRBV5-6 and TRBJ2-7, the full variable domain is DAGVTQSPTHLIKTRGQQVTLRCSPKSGHDTVSWYQQALGQGPQFIFQYYEEEERQRGNFPDRFSGHQFPNYSSELNVNALLLGDSALYLCASSNLDRYEQYFGPGTRLTVT.

V usage is TRBV9 and J usage is TRBJ2-2, with TRBD1 as a possible D gene (6 bases). CDR1 SGDLS and CDR2 YYNGEE come from the germline V gene. V lost 0 bases to trimming and J lost 7 bases, with 16 bases between them. The CDR3 length is 16 residues. CDR3 nucleotides: TGTGCCAGCAGCGTAGAAGGCAGGGGACGTGGCGGGGAGCTGTTTTTT. This gives the protein CASSVEGRGRGGELFF.

V and J are TRBV6-5 and TRBJ2-7; no firm D call. The germline V gene encodes CDR1 MNHEY and CDR2 SVGAGI. The CDR3 has 14 residues. Trimming stripped 2 bases from V and 4 bases from J, with 12 bases between. Here the CDR3 reads CASSYVPTAYEQYF. In DNA form, the CDR3 reads TGTGCCAGCAGTTACGTCCCTACAGCTTACGAGCAGTACTTC.

This clone has a handful of counts. V usage is TRBV6-1 and J usage is TRBJ1-6; TRBD1 aligns across 10 bases. This CDR3 is 16 amino acids long. CDR1 and CDR2 (germline): MNHNS, SASEGT. V was clipped by 2 bases and J by 10 bases; unmatched bases: 8. The CDR3 DNA reads as TGTGCCAGCAGTGAACCTGGGACAGGGGAACCATCACCCCTCCACTTT. As protein: CASSEPGTGEPSPLHF.

The chain carries TRBV28 and TRBJ2-5; unclear D gene. V shed 1 base and J shed 5 bases, with 11 bases lying between them. The CDR3 consists of 14 residues. CDR1 MDHEN and CDR2 SYDVKM come from the germline V gene. CDR3 sequence reads: CASSLFSPRETQYF. For the CDR3, the DNA is TGTGCCAGCAGTTTATTCAGTCCTAGGGAGACCCAGTACTTC.

V usage is TRBV14 and J usage is TRBJ1-1; D is unclear. Looked up from germline, CDR1 is SGHDN and CDR2 is FVKESK. Between the trimmed V and J ends, which lost 0 bases and 1 base, there was a span of 12 bases. There are 16 residues in the CDR3. The CDR3 sequence: CASSQDSEEGNTEAFF. In nucleotides, the CDR3 is TGTGCCAGCAGCCAAGACTCCGAGGAAGGGAACACTGAAGCTTTCTTT.

This chain connects TRBV6-5 to TRBJ1-1; 7 nucleotides agree with TRBD1. Unmatched junction bases numbered 1, after V lost 2 bases and J lost 1 base. CDR1 and CDR2 (germline): MNHEY, SVGAGI. The CDR3 runs 14 residues. The CDR3 nucleotides are TGTGCCAGCAGTTACCCAGGGGGGAACACTGAAGCTTTCTTT. Amino acid sequence: CASSYPGGNTEAFF.

V gene TRBV28 combines with J gene TRBJ1-1, with 8 positions matching TRBD1. The CDR3 is 14 amino acids. V was clipped by 5 bases and J by 3 bases; unmatched bases: 5. CDR1 is MDHEN and CDR2 is SYDVKM in the germline V gene. The DNA of the CDR3 is TGTGCCAGCAGTACGGACAGGGAAGACACTGAAGCTTTCTTT. This sequence encodes CASSTDREDTEAFF. The full variable domain, with the rest looked up from reference TRBV28 and TRBJ1-1, is DVKVTQSSRYLVKRTGEKVFLECVQDMDHENMFWYRQDPGLGLRLIYFSYDVKMKEKGDIPEGYSVSREKKERFSLILESASTNQTSMYLCASSTDREDTEAFFGQGTRLTVV.

CDR3 DNA sequence: TGTGCCATCAGTGAGCTAGCGGGGGGGACAGATACGCAGTATTTT. Protein sequence: CAISELAGGTDTQYF. The chain has TRBV10-3 and TRBJ2-3, with 12 bases fitting TRBD2. CDR1 ENHRY and CDR2 SYGVKD come from the germline V gene. With 2 bases clipped from V and 3 bases from J, the junction kept 0 bases outside the gene matches. The CDR3 has 15 residues.

The V call is TRBV4-1, the J call TRBJ2-3, with 9 bases identical to TRBD1. From germline, CDR1 is MGHRA and CDR2 YSYEKL. The CDR3 has 16 amino acids. Germline trimming cut 6 bases from V and 2 bases from J; bases unmatched to any gene: 9. As DNA, the CDR3 is TGCGCCAGCAGACCGGGACAGGGCATCCTCACAGATACGCAGTATTTT. Translation gives CASRPGQGILTDTQYF.

This chain connects TRBV6-1 to TRBJ1-5, with TRBD1 matching 8 bases. Trimming at V came to 7 bases and at J to 5 bases, leaving 4 bases not matched to a gene. The germline gives CDR1 MNHNS, CDR2 SASEGT. This CDR3 spans 13 amino acids. The CDR3 nucleotides read TGTGCCAGCACCGAGACAGGGGATCAGCCCCAGCATTTT. As protein: CASTETGDQPQHF.

The chain employs TRBV28 and TRBJ2-7; D not certain. Trimming removed 3 bases from V and 0 bases from J, with 9 bases in between. CDR3 length: 14 amino acids. Germline CDR1 is MDHEN and CDR2 is SYDVKM. The chain's CDR3 is CASSFRDNSYEQYF. Here the CDR3 DNA reads TGTGCCAGCAGTTTCCGTGACAACTCCTACGAGCAGTACTTC.

V usage is TRBV6-5 and J usage is TRBJ1-2; no reliable D call. This CDR3 spans 14 amino acids. Germline CDR1 MNHEY, CDR2 SVGAGI. V dropped 0 bases and J dropped 2 bases, with 7 bases sitting between them. CDR3 residues: CASSYSATNYGYTF. In DNA form, the CDR3 reads TGTGCCAGCAGTTACTCGGCCACCAACTATGGCTACACCTTC.

V gene TRBV27 combines with J gene TRBJ1-1; TRBD1 matches 8 bases. This CDR3 region has 13 residues. Germline V lookup: CDR1 MNHEY, CDR2 SMNVEV (reference sequence). V lost 5 bases to trimming and J lost 6 bases; unmatched junction nucleotides: 5. As DNA, the CDR3 is TGTGCCAGCAGTACTCAGGGGGCCCCTGAAGCTTTCTTT. Its protein product is CASSTQGAPEAFF.

The chain joins TRBV30 to TRBJ1-1; 9 bases match TRBD1. V shed 0 bases and J 5 bases; nucleotides not matched to a gene: 10. This CDR3 region has 16 residues. CDR1 is GTSNPN, CDR2 SVGIG, per germline (reference sequence). DNA for the CDR3: TGTGCCTGGAGTGTACGGGTAACAGGGGGCAAGACTGAAGCTTTCTTT. Protein: CAWSVRVTGGKTEAFF.

This clone was seen more than once but under ten times. The chain couples TRBV28 to TRBJ2-7; TRBD1 matches at 7 bases. This CDR3 is built from 15 residues. V lost 6 bases, J lost 1 base, and 9 bases stayed unmatched. Germline CDR1 and CDR2: MDHEN and SYDVKM. CDR3 DNA: TGTGCCAGCAGCGGGTACGGGACAGCATCCTACGAGCAGTACTTC. This sequence encodes CASSGYGTASYEQYF. The entire variable domain, with the rest obtained from reference TRBV28 and TRBJ2-7, is as follows: DVKVTQSSRYLVKRTGEKVFLECVQDMDHENMFWYRQDPGLGLRLIYFSYDVKMKEKGDIPEGYSVSREKKERFSLILESASTNQTSMYLCASSGYGTASYEQYFGPGTRLTVT.

This clone appeared a single time. The chain employs TRBV10-2 and TRBJ2-1; the match to TRBD2 covers 7 bases. From germline, CDR1 is WSHSY and CDR2 SAAADI. CDR3 length: 21 amino acids. V lost 1 base and J lost 10; bases outside the gene matches: 28. CDR3 in DNA: TGCGCCAGCAGTGAGTTGTTAAATAACGGGAGGTACGTCGGCGGGGTTTCGGAGCAGTTCTTC. The encoded protein is CASSELLNNGRYVGGVSEQFF.

The rearrangement uses TRBV5-5 and TRBJ1-2; D call uncertain. Deletions cut 1 base from V and 3 bases from J, with 10 bases between. Germline V gene data show CDR1 as SGHKS and CDR2 as YYEKEE (reference sequence). This CDR3 has 14 residues. The CDR3 is CASSLPLGYYGYTF. The CDR3 nucleotides are TGTGCCAGCAGCTTGCCGCTCGGGTACTATGGCTACACCTTC.

V gene TRBV27 combines with J gene TRBJ2-5; D is ambiguous. This CDR3 contains 13 residues. V was cut by 2 bases and J by 5 bases, with 9 bases left in between. Germline-derived CDR1 and CDR2 are MNHEY and SMNVEV (reference sequence). This chain's CDR3 is CASSLRLRETQYF. The CDR3 nucleotides are TGTGCCAGCAGTTTACGTTTGAGGGAGACCCAGTACTTC.